A single sample gave rise to the 22 T cell receptor beta chains below, sequenced in a study of shared clonotypes between healthy human individuals. The naive CD8 population came from CD45RO-negative cells selected for CCR7, without terminally differentiated effector memory CD45RA+ cells. The protocol was immunoSEQ multiplex PCR, while the TCRdb copy is restricted to in-frame clones and leaves out a portion. Of roughly 2.1 million clones listed, just over 90% are singletons. The sequenced sample consisted of naive CD8+ T cells from PBMCs. The receptor set was obtained from a man aged 18 to 29 in good health. Some clones in this sample may be carry-over from other donors' samples.

V usage is TRBV19 and J usage is TRBJ2-3; 10 bases line up with TRBD1. V shed 6 bases and J 6 bases; nucleotides not matched to a gene: 6. Germline CDR1 and CDR2: LNHDA and SQIVND (reference sequence). This CDR3 spans 14 amino acids. The CDR3 sequence is CASRAGQGKDTQYF. In nucleotides, the CDR3 is TGTGCCAGTAGGGCGGGACAGGGGAAGGATACGCAGTATTTT.

This clone was found a few times. V and J are TRBV19 and TRBJ1-1; a possible D gene is TRBD1 (5 bases). The CDR3 sequence is 15 residues long. Per the germline V gene, CDR1 is LNHDA and CDR2 is SQIVND (reference sequence). Trimming took 5 bases from V and 3 from J, leaving 16 bases between them. The CDR3 DNA is TGTGCCAGTAGTGCTTTCCGGGACGGATACACTGAAGCTTTCTTT. Encoded protein: CASSAFRDGYTEAFF.

The genes are TRBV5-8 and TRBJ2-2; D ambiguous. The CDR3 is 14 amino acids. Germline V gives CDR1 SGHTS, CDR2 YDEGEE. The V end lost 4 bases, the J end lost 0 bases, and 7 bases lay between the germline ends. The CDR3 DNA is TGTGCCAGCAGCCGCTTGGCGAACACCGGGGAGCTGTTTTTT. It encodes CASSRLANTGELFF. Together with reference TRBV5-8 and TRBJ2-2, the CDR3 gives the full variable domain: EAGVTQSPTHLIKTRGQQATLRCSPISGHTSVYWYQQALGLGLQFLLWYDEGEERNRGNFPPRFSGRQFPNYSSELNVNALELEDSALYLCASSRLANTGELFFGEGSRLTVL.

This clone was observed a handful of times. The rearrangement links TRBV4-1 to TRBJ2-5; 7 nucleotides line up with TRBD1. The CDR3 runs 17 residues. The ends lost 4 bases at V and 1 base at J; junction bases unmatched: 12. Germline CDR1 and CDR2: MGHRA and YSYEKL. As DNA, the CDR3 is TGCGCCAGCAGCCCTGAGACAGGGACGGTCGTCCAAGAGACCCAGTACTTC. Translated: CASSPETGTVVQETQYF.

This clone was counted a few times. The chain employs TRBV7-9 and TRBJ1-1; 7 bases match TRBD1. Germline lookup yields CDR1 SEHNR and CDR2 FQNEAQ (reference sequence). J was trimmed by 0 bases and V by 3 bases; bases with no gene match: 4. CDR3 length equals 15 residues. CDR3 region: CASSFTTGMNTEAFF. CDR3 in DNA: TGTGCCAGCAGCTTCACGACAGGGATGAACACTGAAGCTTTCTTT.

The J gene is TRBJ2-7, the V gene TRBV5-6; TRBD1 is a possible D gene (5 bases). The CDR3 is made up of 15 amino acids. The germline V and J ends were trimmed by 4 bases and 2 bases, with 16 bases remaining between them. CDR1 and CDR2 (germline): SGHDT, YYEEEE. The CDR3: CASSADIWGPYEQYF. Written as DNA, the CDR3 is TGTGCCAGCAGCGCGGACATTTGGGGCCCCTACGAGCAGTACTTC.

The rearrangement joins TRBV9 to TRBJ1-1; possible D gene TRBD1, 5 bases. CDR3 length equals 12 residues. CDR1 SGDLS and CDR2 YYNGEE come from the germline V gene. Deletions cut 3 bases from V and 11 bases from J, with 14 bases between. The CDR3 is CASSASGVGAFF. The CDR3 DNA follows: TGTGCCAGCAGCGCGTCGGGGGTGGGTGCTTTCTTT.

The V gene is TRBV6-6, the J gene TRBJ2-5; 8 positions agree with TRBD1. The J call may be incorrect, as the DNA end agrees better with TRBJ2-7. CDR1 and CDR2 (germline): MNHNY, SVGAGI (reference sequence). The CDR3 has 14 amino acids. The CDR3 DNA reads as TGTGCCAGCAGCCGGGACAGGTGGGCCTACGAGCAGTACTTC. This codes for CASSRDRWAYEQYF.

This sequence joins TRBV7-8 and TRBJ2-3; D gene uncertain. Trimming removed 1 base at V and 11 bases at J, with 13 bases between. The CDR3 runs to 13 residues. CDR1 is SGHVS, CDR2 FQNEAQ, per germline. CDR3 residues: CASSLGPAELQYF. In DNA, the CDR3 is TGTGCCAGCAGCTTAGGTCCGGCCGAGTTGCAGTATTTT.

The chain's CDR3 is CASSPLGEAQETQYF. CDR3 DNA sequence: TGTGCCAGCAGCCCCCTGGGTGAAGCCCAAGAGACCCAGTACTTC. The rearrangement uses TRBV7-9 and TRBJ2-5, with D unresolved. Trimming took 5 bases from V and 1 from J, leaving 14 bases between them. The CDR3 extends over 15 amino acids. Germline V gene lookup returns CDR1 SEHNR and CDR2 FQNEAQ (reference sequence).

The J gene is TRBJ2-5, the V gene TRBV29-1, with D perhaps matching TRBD2 (6 bases). V was pared by 4 bases and J by 4 bases, with 13 bases between. CDR3 length equals 13 residues. The germline V gene encodes CDR1 SQVTM and CDR2 ANQGSEA. The CDR3 here is CSVAGAPRETQYF. The CDR3 region has the DNA TGCAGCGTTGCGGGAGCGCCCCGAGAGACCCAGTACTTC. Based on the CDR3 plus reference TRBV29-1 and TRBJ2-5, the full variable domain is SAVISQKPSRDICQRGTSLTIQCQVDSQVTMMFWYRQQPGQSLTLIATANQGSEATYESGFVIDKFPISRPNLTFSTLTVSNMSPEDSSIYLCSVAGAPRETQYFGPGTRLLVL.

This clone appeared once. V and J are TRBV15 and TRBJ2-7, with a possible D match to TRBD2 (6 bases). V was shortened by 0 bases and J by 2 bases, with 11 bases between the two germline ends. There are 15 residues in the CDR3. Germline loops: CDR1 LNHNV, CDR2 YYDKDF (reference sequence). CDR3 DNA sequence: TGTGCCACCAGCAGAGATGATGCGGGAACCTACGAGCAGTACTTC. Its protein product is CATSRDDAGTYEQYF.

The chain is built from TRBV5-4 and TRBJ2-5; either TRBD1 or TRBD2 may supply D (5 bases each). Per the germline V gene, CDR1 is SGHNT and CDR2 is YYREEE (reference sequence). V was cut by 2 bases and J by 2 bases, with 16 bases left in between. This CDR3 has 16 amino acids. The CDR3 reads CASSFFPTGPQETQYF. Here the CDR3 DNA reads TGTGCCAGCAGCTTCTTCCCGACGGGACCTCAAGAGACCCAGTACTTC. The full variable domain, with the rest looked up from reference TRBV5-4 and TRBJ2-5, is ETGVTQSPTHLIKTRGQQVTLRCSSQSGHNTVSWYQQALGQGPQFIFQYYREEENGRGNFPPRFSGLQFPNYSSELNVNALELDDSALYLCASSFFPTGPQETQYFGPGTRLLVL.

The chain couples TRBV9 to TRBJ2-3, with 10 bases that match TRBD1. Germline CDR1 and CDR2: SGDLS and YYNGEE. V was clipped by 5 bases and J by 6 bases; unmatched bases: 18. The CDR3 is 18 amino acids. The CDR3 spells CASSDNTPGQGGTDTQYF. CDR3 nucleotides: TGTGCCAGCAGTGACAATACCCCTGGACAGGGGGGGACGGATACGCAGTATTTT.

This clone was counted once. The chain couples TRBV5-6 to TRBJ2-7; no definite D call. Trimming took 7 bases from V and 5 from J, leaving 10 bases between them. The germline V gene has CDR1 SGHDT and CDR2 YYEEEE. The length of the CDR3 is 11 residues. The CDR3 sequence: CASLNGHEQYF. The DNA of the CDR3 is TGTGCCAGCCTCAACGGCCACGAGCAGTACTTC.

J is TRBJ2-7 and V is TRBV27; 8 bases match TRBD1. The CDR3 extends over 14 amino acids. CDR1 is MNHEY and CDR2 is SMNVEV in the germline V gene (reference sequence). J was trimmed by 7 bases and V by 5 bases; bases with no gene match: 10. The CDR3, as DNA: TGTGCCAGCAGTGTTCTGGACAGGGCGGGTGAGCAGTACTTC. This gives the protein CASSVLDRAGEQYF.

The table lists this clone with a count of one. Other nucleotide sequences from this sample produce the same CDR3. The genes are TRBV28 and TRBJ2-7; 12 bases map to TRBD2. Looked up from germline, CDR1 is MDHEN and CDR2 is SYDVKM. The CDR3 runs to 14 residues. V lost 3 bases and J lost 4; bases outside the gene matches: 1. CDR3 DNA sequence: TGTGCCAGCAGTTTCGGGACTAGCGGGTACGAGCAGTACTTC. Amino acid sequence: CASSFGTSGYEQYF.

This clone appeared once. The chain couples TRBV6-1 to TRBJ1-5; D perhaps matches TRBD1 (5 bases). V was pared by 5 bases and J by 6 bases, with 17 bases between. Germline values: CDR1 MNHNS, CDR2 SASEGT. CDR3 length equals 15 residues. CDR3 DNA sequence: TGTGCCAGCAGTCACCCTGGACACGGGGGTCAGCCCCAGCATTTT. Its translation: CASSHPGHGGQPQHF.

This clone showed up just once. The chain uses TRBV27 and TRBJ1-5; TRBD1 matches 9 bases. This CDR3 region has 14 residues. Germline CDR1 MNHEY, CDR2 SMNVEV (reference sequence). With 2 bases clipped from V and 6 bases from J, the junction kept 2 bases outside the gene matches. The CDR3 sequence is CASSLRTGAQPQHF. DNA of the CDR3: TGTGCCAGCAGTTTACGGACAGGGGCTCAGCCCCAGCATTTT.

This sequence joins TRBV18 and TRBJ2-5; D tentatively fits TRBD1 or TRBD2 (5 bases each). There are 13 residues in the CDR3. Trimming shortened V by 2 bases and J by 5 bases, and 9 bases separated the two germline ends. Per the germline V gene, CDR1 is KGHSH and CDR2 is LQKENI. The CDR3 region has the DNA TGTGCCAGCTCACCAATGAGGGGCGAGACCCAGTACTTC. Amino acid sequence: CASSPMRGETQYF.

V gene TRBV28 combines with J gene TRBJ2-7, with 10 bases that match TRBD1. Germline V gene lookup returns CDR1 MDHEN and CDR2 SYDVKM. This CDR3 is 14 amino acids long. V was pared by 4 bases and J by 4 bases, with 4 bases of the junction left unmatched. The DNA of the CDR3 is TGTGCCAGCAGTTCTCGGACAGGGGGTTACGAGCAGTACTTC. Translating gives CASSSRTGGYEQYF.

This rearrangement joins TRBV6-6 to TRBJ1-5; no reliable D call. CDR1 and CDR2 (germline): MNHNY, SVGAGI (reference sequence). Between the trimmed V and J ends, which lost 4 bases and 3 bases, there was a span of 16 bases. The CDR3 sequence is 16 residues long. The CDR3 is CASSSRVSEFNQPQHF. Here the CDR3 DNA reads TGTGCCAGCAGTTCGAGGGTCTCAGAGTTCAATCAGCCCCAGCATTTT.